These T cell receptor beta chains were read from a single sample in a study of Ad26.COV2.S vaccination and SARS-CoV-2 variants. Clones were read by immunoSEQ multiplex PCR, and TCRdb kept only the in-frame ones, dropping some. The sample consists of 350,000 to 450,000 clones, around 87% of them appearing once. The sample consisted of peripheral blood, taken in a trial of Ad26.COV2.S vaccine versus placebo. These TCRs come from a person between 18 and 65 years old who received the Ad26.COV2.S COVID-19 vaccine or a placebo. Each CDR3 is given with its conserved first and last residue. The D gene is left open where the match is weak. The size entry is marked missing in some rows and otherwise reads once, few, many or a size class.

v_call: TRBV19; clone_size: -; d_call: TRBD2; j_call: TRBJ2-3; cdr3_aa: CASSMGLALDTQYF; cdr3_nt: TGTGCCAGTAGTATGGGACTAGCCCTAGATACGCAGTATTTT
v_call: TRBV7-3; clone_size: -; d_call: -; j_call: TRBJ2-1; cdr3_aa: CASSLDGAGNEQFF; cdr3_nt: TGTGCCAGCAGCCTGGACGGAGCCGGGAATGAGCAGTTCTTC
v_call: TRBV11-2; clone_size: -; d_call: TRBD1; j_call: TRBJ2-7; cdr3_aa: CASSRDRGQYEQYF; cdr3_nt: TGTGCCAGCAGCCGTGACAGGGGGCAGTACGAGCAGTACTTC
v_call: TRBV6-5; clone_size: few; d_call: -; j_call: TRBJ2-1; cdr3_aa: CASSSDSSSYNEQFF; cdr3_nt: TGTGCCAGCAGTTCCGACAGTTCTTCCTACAATGAGCAGTTCTTC
v_call: TRBV11-1; clone_size: once; d_call: TRBD2; j_call: TRBJ2-5; cdr3_aa: CASGGETQYF; cdr3_nt: TGTGCCTCGGGGGGAGAGACCCAGTACTTC
v_call: TRBV5-1; clone_size: once; d_call: -; j_call: TRBJ2-5; cdr3_aa: CASSLRGETQYF; cdr3_nt: TGCGCCAGCAGCTTACGGGGCGAGACCCAGTACTTC
v_call: TRBV19; clone_size: -; d_call: -; j_call: TRBJ2-7; cdr3_aa: CASSTGREGEQYF; cdr3_nt: TGTGCCAGTAGTACAGGACGGGAAGGGGAGCAGTACTTC
v_call: TRBV6-5; clone_size: once; d_call: -; j_call: TRBJ1-2; cdr3_aa: CASSIQGGGYTF; cdr3_nt: TGTGCCAGCAGTATACAGGGAGGTGGCTACACCTTC
v_call: TRBV6-1; clone_size: -; d_call: TRBD1; j_call: TRBJ2-7; cdr3_aa: CASSDGQANLYEQYF; cdr3_nt: TGTGCCAGCAGTGACGGACAGGCCAACCTCTACGAGCAGTACTTC
v_call: TRBV10-3; clone_size: -; d_call: -; j_call: TRBJ2-3; cdr3_aa: CAISESLGEVSDTQYF; cdr3_nt: TGTGCCATCAGTGAGTCCCTCGGGGAAGTGTCAGATACGCAGTATTTT
v_call: TRBV19; clone_size: -; d_call: TRBD1; j_call: TRBJ1-5; cdr3_aa: CASSIRQGALNQPQHF; cdr3_nt: TGTGCCAGTAGTATAAGGCAGGGGGCTCTAAATCAGCCCCAGCATTTT
v_call: TRBV3-1/TRBV3-2; clone_size: -; d_call: -; j_call: TRBJ1-6; cdr3_aa: CASSQEGHSPLHF; cdr3_nt: TGTGCCAGCAGCCAAGAGGGGCATTCACCCCTCCACTTT
v_call: TRBV19; clone_size: -; d_call: TRBD1; j_call: TRBJ1-5; cdr3_aa: CASSRRQGTRPQHF; cdr3_nt: TGTGCCAGTAGTAGAAGACAGGGGACTCGGCCCCAGCATTTT
v_call: TRBV20-1; clone_size: -; d_call: -; j_call: TRBJ2-7; cdr3_aa: CSAHGLHEQYF; cdr3_nt: TGCAGTGCTCACGGGCTCCACGAGCAGTACTTC
v_call: TRBV7-2; clone_size: -; d_call: -; j_call: TRBJ1-2; cdr3_aa: CASSRTAANYGYTF; cdr3_nt: TGTGCCAGCAGCCGGACAGCAGCTAACTATGGCTACACCTTC
v_call: TRBV4-2; clone_size: -; d_call: -; j_call: TRBJ2-5; cdr3_aa: CASSQVASVEVETQYF; cdr3_nt: TGTGCCAGCAGCCAAGTGGCCAGCGTGGAGGTGGAGACCCAGTACTTC
v_call: TRBV11-3; clone_size: -; d_call: -; j_call: TRBJ1-5; cdr3_aa: CASSTVYAPAKYQPQHF; cdr3_nt: TGTGCCAGCAGCACCGTTTACGCCCCAGCCAAATATCAGCCCCAGCATTTT
v_call: TRBV11-2; clone_size: -; d_call: TRBD2; j_call: TRBJ2-5; cdr3_aa: CASSLGAGIETQYF; cdr3_nt: TGTGCCAGCAGCTTAGGAGCGGGGATAGAGACCCAGTACTTC
v_call: TRBV19; clone_size: -; d_call: -; j_call: TRBJ2-2; cdr3_aa: CASSIGLGANTGELFF; cdr3_nt: TGTGCCAGTAGTATAGGGCTCGGCGCGAACACCGGGGAGCTGTTTTTT
v_call: TRBV21-1; clone_size: -; d_call: -; j_call: TRBJ1-2; cdr3_aa: CASTGVPYGYTF; cdr3_nt: TGTGCCAGCACGGGGGTCCCTTATGGCTACACCTTC
v_call: TRBV7-2; clone_size: -; d_call: TRBD1; j_call: TRBJ1-1; cdr3_aa: CASSLLGTVGVNTEAFF; cdr3_nt: TGTGCCAGCAGCTTATTAGGGACAGTTGGCGTGAACACTGAAGCTTTCTTT
v_call: TRBV12-5; clone_size: once; d_call: -; j_call: TRBJ1-5; cdr3_aa: CASGLAVGFTQPQHF; cdr3_nt: TGTGCTAGTGGTTTGGCTGTAGGATTCACACAGCCCCAGCATTTT
v_call: TRBV6-2/TRBV6-3; clone_size: -; d_call: -; j_call: TRBJ2-7; cdr3_aa: CASSKTGNYEQYF; cdr3_nt: TGTGCCAGCAGTAAGACAGGTAACTACGAGCAGTACTTC
v_call: TRBV4-3; clone_size: -; d_call: -; j_call: TRBJ2-3; cdr3_aa: CASSQDPQGEDTQYF; cdr3_nt: TGCGCCAGCAGCCAAGATCCCCAGGGTGAGGATACGCAGTATTTT
v_call: TRBV3-1/TRBV3-2; clone_size: -; d_call: TRBD2; j_call: TRBJ2-3; cdr3_aa: CASSQDEASGGGMDTQYF; cdr3_nt: TGTGCCAGCAGCCAAGATGAGGCTAGCGGGGGGGGCATGGATACGCAGTATTTT
v_call: TRBV29-1; clone_size: once; d_call: TRBD2; j_call: TRBJ2-3; cdr3_aa: CSVCASGGADTQYF; cdr3_nt: TGCAGCGTGTGCGCTAGCGGGGGGGCGGATACGCAGTATTTT
v_call: TRBV27; clone_size: -; d_call: -; j_call: TRBJ2-1; cdr3_aa: CASSSTAMEFF; cdr3_nt: TGTGCCAGCAGCTCGACGGCCATGGAGTTCTTC
v_call: TRBV14; clone_size: -; d_call: -; j_call: TRBJ2-7; cdr3_aa: CASSYGPVNYEQYF; cdr3_nt: TGTGCCAGCAGCTATGGTCCGGTTAACTACGAGCAGTACTTC
v_call: TRBV2; clone_size: -; d_call: TRBD1; j_call: TRBJ2-1; cdr3_aa: CASSEGRGTGENEQFF; cdr3_nt: TGTGCCAGCAGTGAAGGTAGGGGGACAGGGGAGAATGAGCAGTTCTTC
v_call: TRBV5-1; clone_size: -; d_call: -; j_call: TRBJ2-3; cdr3_aa: CASSLDGRPTDTQYF; cdr3_nt: TGCGCCAGCAGCTTGGACGGCAGACCCACAGATACGCAGTATTTT
v_call: TRBV11-1; clone_size: -; d_call: -; j_call: TRBJ1-1; cdr3_aa: CASAPRRLSEAFF; cdr3_nt: TGTGCCAGCGCTCCGAGGCGATTATCTGAAGCTTTCTTT
v_call: TRBV6-5; clone_size: -; d_call: -; j_call: TRBJ2-3; cdr3_aa: CASSYSPWLNTDTQYF; cdr3_nt: TGTGCCAGCAGTTACTCGCCGTGGTTGAATACAGATACGCAGTATTTT
v_call: TRBV6-2/TRBV6-3; clone_size: -; d_call: TRBD1; j_call: TRBJ1-4; cdr3_aa: CASSYPGQGADVPDEKLFF; cdr3_nt: TGTGCCAGCAGTTACCCGGGACAGGGGGCTGACGTACCGGATGAAAAACTGTTTTTT
v_call: TRBV7-2; clone_size: -; d_call: TRBD1; j_call: TRBJ2-1; cdr3_aa: CASSFSGTGGYNEQFF; cdr3_nt: TGTGCCAGCAGCTTTTCCGGGACAGGGGGCTACAATGAGCAGTTCTTC
v_call: TRBV7-2; clone_size: -; d_call: TRBD1; j_call: TRBJ1-6; cdr3_aa: CASSLGYRGDGSPLHF; cdr3_nt: TGTGCCAGCAGCTTAGGATACAGGGGGGATGGTTCACCCCTCCACTTT
v_call: TRBV28; clone_size: once; d_call: -; j_call: TRBJ1-4; cdr3_aa: CASSLYYRAGYEKLFF; cdr3_nt: TGTGCCAGCAGTTTATACTACAGGGCGGGTTATGAAAAACTGTTTTTT
v_call: TRBV19; clone_size: -; d_call: -; j_call: TRBJ1-2; cdr3_aa: CASSPWESEGYTF; cdr3_nt: TGTGCCAGTAGTCCGTGGGAGTCTGAAGGCTACACCTTC
v_call: TRBV6-5; clone_size: -; d_call: TRBD1; j_call: TRBJ2-7; cdr3_aa: CASRQGYEQYF; cdr3_nt: TGTGCCAGCAGACAGGGGTACGAGCAGTACTTC
v_call: TRBV27; clone_size: -; d_call: -; j_call: TRBJ1-1; cdr3_aa: CASSFGTTNTEAFF; cdr3_nt: TGTGCCAGCAGTTTCGGGACTACGAACACTGAAGCTTTCTTT
v_call: TRBV24-1; clone_size: -; d_call: -; j_call: TRBJ2-7; cdr3_aa: CATSDGAYPEQYF; cdr3_nt: TGTGCCACCAGTGATGGAGCCTACCCCGAGCAGTACTTC
v_call: TRBV25-1; clone_size: -; d_call: TRBD1; j_call: TRBJ2-1; cdr3_aa: CASSELVWGTGANNEQFF; cdr3_nt: TGTGCCAGCAGTGAATTGGTTTGGGGGACAGGGGCCAACAATGAGCAGTTCTTC
v_call: TRBV25-1; clone_size: -; d_call: TRBD1; j_call: TRBJ1-4; cdr3_aa: CASSALRQGYNEKLFF; cdr3_nt: TGTGCCAGCAGTGCCCTAAGACAGGGGTATAATGAAAAACTGTTTTTT
v_call: TRBV5-1; clone_size: -; d_call: TRBD1; j_call: TRBJ1-3; cdr3_aa: CASSLDGQGAENTIYF; cdr3_nt: TGCGCCAGCAGCTTGGACGGACAGGGGGCGGAAAACACCATATATTTT
v_call: TRBV6-1; clone_size: -; d_call: -; j_call: TRBJ1-5; cdr3_aa: CASSEGGRVNQPQHF; cdr3_nt: TGTGCCAGCAGTGAAGGGGGCAGGGTGAATCAGCCCCAGCATTTT
v_call: TRBV10-3; clone_size: -; d_call: -; j_call: TRBJ2-7; cdr3_aa: CAISESLDPNYEQYF; cdr3_nt: TGTGCCATCAGTGAGTCATTGGACCCCAACTACGAGCAGTACTTC
v_call: TRBV9; clone_size: -; d_call: TRBD1; j_call: TRBJ2-7; cdr3_aa: CASSPETGEIVKQYF; cdr3_nt: TGTGCCAGCAGCCCCGAGACAGGGGAGATTGTGAAGCAGTACTTC
v_call: TRBV27; clone_size: -; d_call: -; j_call: TRBJ1-1; cdr3_aa: CASSQVGGRTEAFF; cdr3_nt: TGTGCCAGCAGCCAGGTGGGAGGTAGGACTGAAGCTTTCTTT
v_call: TRBV6-4; clone_size: -; d_call: -; j_call: TRBJ2-3; cdr3_aa: CASSPGADPTDTQYF; cdr3_nt: TGTGCCAGCAGTCCCGGGGCCGACCCCACAGATACGCAGTATTTT